A single sample is the source of the 17 T cell receptor beta chains below, sequenced in a study of CD8 T cells in Susac syndrome. An amount of RNA that ranged from roughly 0.5 to 1 ug was reverse transcribed with random hexamers. TCRdb processed the immunoSEQ multiplex PCR reads anew with MiXCR; each CDR3 protein has one entry. The data contain 150,000 to 160,000 distinct CDR3 sequences, nearly 97% of them singletons. The sample consisted of CD8+ T cells from PBMCs. Receptors originate from a human donor with multiple sclerosis.

The chain recombines TRBV14 with TRBJ2-7; 14 bases line up with TRBD2. Germline values: CDR1 SGHDN, CDR2 FVKESK. Trimming took 2 bases from V and 5 from J; bases not matched to a gene: 8. The CDR3 is 17 amino acids. In nucleotides, the CDR3 is TGTGCCAGCAGCCAAACCAGACTAGCGGGGGGGATCGACGAGCAGTACGTC. This translates into CASSQTRLAGGIDEQYV.

The chain carries TRBV3-1 and TRBJ2-7; D is undetermined. V dropped 0 bases and J dropped 0 bases, with 6 bases sitting between them. Germline lookup yields CDR1 LGHDT and CDR2 YNNKEL (reference sequence). CDR3 size: 14 residues. CDR3 nucleotide sequence: TGTGCCAGCAGCCAAGATAGCACCTCCTACGAGCAGTACTTC. It yields the protein CASSQDSTSYEQYF.

The CDR3 loop reads CAWTPWSGYYEQYF. The CDR3 DNA reads TGTGCCTGGACCCCCTGGTCAGGGTACTACGAGCAGTACTTC. The V call is TRBV30, the J call TRBJ2-7; a weak D match, TRBD1 (5 bases). CDR1 is GTSNPN, CDR2 SVGIG, per germline (reference sequence). Trimming pared 4 bases from V and 3 bases from J, leaving 16 bases between. CDR3 length equals 14 residues.

The CDR3: CATKRDRGNNEQFF. The CDR3 DNA is TGCGCCACCAAACGGGACAGGGGTAACAATGAGCAGTTCTTC. This rearrangement joins TRBV5-1 to TRBJ2-1, with 10 bases identical to TRBD1. This CDR3 has 14 amino acids. V lost 9 bases, J lost 5 bases, and 8 bases stayed unmatched. Germline assignment: CDR1 SGHRS and CDR2 YFSETQ. Supplemented by reference TRBV5-1 and TRBJ2-1, the full variable domain reads KAGVTQTPRYLIKTRGQQVTLSCSPISGHRSVSWYQQTPGQGLQFLFEYFSETQRNKGNFPGRFSGRQFSNSRSEMNVSTLELGDSALYLCATKRDRGNNEQFFGPGTRLTVL.

V usage is TRBV14 and J usage is TRBJ2-1; a possible D gene is TRBD2 (5 bases). The CDR3 is 11 residues long. V shed 3 bases and J shed 13 bases, with 10 bases lying between them. CDR1 and CDR2 from the germline V gene are SGHDN and FVKESK. CDR3 region: CASSHGVRQFF. CDR3 coding DNA: TGTGCCAGCAGCCACGGGGTAAGACAGTTCTTC. Filled out from reference TRBV14 and TRBJ2-1, the complete variable domain reads EAGVTQFPSHSVIEKGQTVTLRCDPISGHDNLYWYRRVMGKEIKFLLHFVKESKQDESGMPNNRFLAERTGGTYSTLKVQPAELEDSGVYFCASSHGVRQFFGPGTRLTVL.

The chain links TRBV14 to TRBJ1-1; D possibly corresponds to TRBD1 (6 bases). V lost 0 bases, J lost 2 bases, and 10 bases lay in between. Germline lookup yields CDR1 SGHDN and CDR2 FVKESK. The CDR3 loop spans 15 amino acids. Here the CDR3 reads CASSQEAGANTEAFF. CDR3 DNA sequence: TGTGCCAGCAGCCAAGAGGCAGGGGCCAACACTGAAGCTTTCTTT.

This clonotype has a single count. The chain has TRBV11-2 and TRBJ2-2; the D is unclear. Deletions cut 3 bases from V and 5 bases from J, with 7 bases between. The CDR3 spans 13 residues. Germline lookup yields CDR1 SGHAT and CDR2 FQNNGV. The CDR3 DNA reads TGTGCCAGCAGCTTTAGGGTAACCGGGGAGCTGTTTTTT. It is translated as CASSFRVTGELFF. The whole variable domain, filled in from reference TRBV11-2 and TRBJ2-2, reads EAGVAQSPRYKIIEKRQSVAFWCNPISGHATLYWYQQILGQGPKLLIQFQNNGVVDDSQLPKDRFSAERLKGVDSTLKIQPAKLEDSAVYLCASSFRVTGELFFGEGSRLTVL.

The chain joins TRBV29-1 to TRBJ2-2; no clear D. The CDR3 loop spans 13 amino acids. Germline V gene data show CDR1 as SQVTM and CDR2 as ANQGSEA. Trimming removed 4 bases from V and 2 bases from J, with 8 bases in between. The CDR3 region has the DNA TGCAGCGTTGTTGCAGCCAACACCGGGGAGCTGTTTTTT. This sequence encodes CSVVAANTGELFF.

The chain has TRBV4-1 and TRBJ2-1; D perhaps matches TRBD2 (7 bases). CDR1 MGHRA and CDR2 YSYEKL come from the germline V gene. Trimming shortened V by 1 base and J by 9 bases, and 10 bases separated the two germline ends. This CDR3 region has 13 residues. The CDR3 protein is CASSQVGGPEQFF. The CDR3 nucleotides read TGCGCCAGCAGCCAAGTCGGGGGGCCTGAGCAGTTCTTC.

V and J are TRBV27 and TRBJ1-6; no definite D call. The CDR3 consists of 13 residues. V lost 7 bases and J 9 bases, leaving 13 bases between the germline ends. Germline V gives CDR1 MNHEY, CDR2 SMNVEV (reference sequence). CDR3 coding DNA: TGTGCCAGCAAAATAGGGAATCTTTCACCCCTCCACTTT. Its translation: CASKIGNLSPLHF.

Worth noting for this clonotype: One junction end does not reproduce the germline sequence, and a read error may be involved. This rearrangement joins TRBV20-1 to TRBJ2-5, with D possibly matching TRBD2 (5 bases). The CDR3 is 13 residues long. CDR1 and CDR2 (germline): DFQATT, SNEGSKA (reference sequence). CDR3 DNA: TGCAGTGCAAGAGCACGGGGTTGGGAGACCCAGTACTTC. Encoded protein: CSARARGWETQYF.

This clonotype was found once. The rearrangement links TRBV6-2 or TRBV6-3 to TRBJ2-7; possibly TRBD1 for D (5 bases). This CDR3 has 12 residues. Germline V gene sequence: CDR1 MNHEY, CDR2 SVGEGT. The V end was cut by 6 bases, the J end by 3 bases, with 9 bases between. As DNA, the CDR3 is TGTGCCAGCAGAAAGGACAACTACGAGCAGTACTTC. Translating it yields CASRKDNYEQYF.

The rearrangement uses TRBV29-1 and TRBJ1-2; D unresolved. Trimming took 5 bases from V and 8 from J, leaving 12 bases between them. CDR1 and CDR2 (germline): SQVTM, ANQGSEA. The CDR3 length is 11 residues. The CDR3 reads CSVTAAEGYTF. CDR3 nucleotides: TGCAGCGTTACGGCCGCGGAAGGCTACACCTTC. The full variable domain, in which reference TRBV29-1 and TRBJ1-2 provide the parts outside the CDR3, is SAVISQKPSRDICQRGTSLTIQCQVDSQVTMMFWYRQQPGQSLTLIATANQGSEATYESGFVIDKFPISRPNLTFSTLTVSNMSPEDSSIYLCSVTAAEGYTFGSGTRLTVV.

The rearrangement links TRBV7-9 to TRBJ2-1; D gene ambiguous. The V gene lost 1 base and the J gene lost 9 bases, with 7 bases spanning the gap. This CDR3 is built from 12 residues. The germline CDR1 and CDR2 sequences are SEHNR and FQNEAQ (reference sequence). CDR3 nucleotides: TGTGCCAGCAGCTTAGGAACGCTTGAGCAGTTCTTC. Translating gives CASSLGTLEQFF.

The rearrangement joins TRBV29-1 to TRBJ2-1; 8 positions match TRBD1. CDR1 is SQVTM and CDR2 is ANQGSEA in the germline V gene. This CDR3 region has 13 residues. V shed 7 bases, J shed 2 bases, and the junction held 4 bases outside the gene matches. This CDR3 reads CSARTGTYNEQFF. Written as DNA, the CDR3 is TGCAGCGCACGGACAGGGACCTACAATGAGCAGTTCTTC.

V gene TRBV29-1 combines with J gene TRBJ1-2; TRBD1 might be the D (6 bases). The germline gives CDR1 SQVTM, CDR2 ANQGSEA. The CDR3 is 11 amino acids. V lost 3 bases to trimming and J lost 8 bases, with 10 bases between them. The CDR3 nucleotides read TGCAGCGTTGATGGGGGCATCGGCTACACCTTC. Translation gives CSVDGGIGYTF.

This rearrangement joins TRBV29-1 to TRBJ1-1; D is unclear. CDR1 is SQVTM and CDR2 is ANQGSEA in the germline V gene. Trimming removed 6 bases at V and 8 bases at J, with 16 bases between. This CDR3 has 12 amino acids. DNA for the CDR3: TGCAGCGTGGAACCACGGCATACCGAAGCTTTCTTT. It yields the protein CSVEPRHTEAFF. The variable domain in full, completed from reference TRBV29-1 and TRBJ1-1, reads SAVISQKPSRDICQRGTSLTIQCQVDSQVTMMFWYRQQPGQSLTLIATANQGSEATYESGFVIDKFPISRPNLTFSTLTVSNMSPEDSSIYLCSVEPRHTEAFFGQGTRLTVV.